This passage covers 30 T cell receptor beta chains from one sample sequenced in a study of OX40 agonist ivuxolimab in advanced cancers. The assay was immunoSEQ multiplex PCR, and TCRdb's table has in-frame clones only and misses some. The table shows nearly 55,000 clones, with 75% to 90% occurring only once. Here the sequenced sample was CD4+ or CD8+ T cells sorted from blood, taken in a trial of the OX40 agonist ivuxolimab. The origin of the receptors is an adult with an advanced solid tumor such as melanoma, head and neck, liver or kidney cancer.

The chain recombines TRBV20-1 with TRBJ2-1, with 7 bases lining up with TRBD2. This CDR3 region has 11 residues. Germline loops: CDR1 DFQATT, CDR2 SNEGSKA (reference sequence). This chain's CDR3 is CGGGASVEQFF. For the CDR3, the DNA is TGCGGGGGGGGAGCGTCAGTTGAGCAGTTCTTC.

The CDR3 is CATGTGAYYGYTF. CDR3 in DNA: TGTGCCACTGGGACAGGGGCGTACTATGGCTACACCTTC. This rearrangement joins TRBV28 to TRBJ1-2; 10 nucleotides line up with TRBD1. In germline, CDR1 is MDHEN, CDR2 SYDVKM. The CDR3 sequence is 13 residues long. V was clipped by 10 bases and J by 3 bases; unmatched bases: 5.

This chain joins TRBV7-8 and TRBJ1-3; 7 bases map to TRBD1. Germline CDR1 is SGHVS and CDR2 is FQNEAQ. The CDR3 extends over 17 amino acids. With 0 bases clipped from V and 4 bases from J, the junction kept 9 bases outside the gene matches. The CDR3 protein is CASSLATGTVSGNTIYF. The CDR3 DNA reads as TGTGCCAGCAGCTTAGCAACGGGGACAGTTAGCGGAAACACCATATATTTT.

The table lists this clone with a few counts. The rearrangement uses TRBV30 and TRBJ1-5; D is uncertain. Germline CDR1 reads GTSNPN; CDR2 reads SVGIG (reference sequence). The CDR3 spans 13 residues. The germline V and J ends were trimmed by 1 base and 4 bases, with 8 bases remaining between them. The CDR3 bases are TGTGCCTGGAGTGCTCGGAATAATCAGCCCCAGCATTTT. It specifies CAWSARNNQPQHF.

The CDR3 protein is CASSYGQGGQPQHF. DNA of the CDR3: TGTGCCAGCAGTTACGGACAGGGTGGTCAGCCCCAGCATTTT. The gene calls are TRBV7-2 and TRBJ1-5, with 8 nucleotides matching TRBD1. There are 14 residues in the CDR3. Germline values: CDR1 SGHTA, CDR2 FQGNSA. Trimming cost V 6 bases and J 6 bases; bases outside gene matches: 7.

The chain recombines TRBV9 with TRBJ1-2, with D possibly being TRBD1 (6 bases). The V end was cut by 3 bases, the J end by 3 bases, with 12 bases between. CDR1 and CDR2 (germline): SGDLS, YYNGEE. The CDR3 length is 14 residues. CDR3 bases: TGTGCCAGCAGCGGACGAGGGGGGGACTATGGCTACACCTTC. Translation gives CASSGRGGDYGYTF.

The J gene is TRBJ2-1, the V gene TRBV27, with a tentative D call TRBD2 (7 bases). This CDR3 comprises 16 residues. The ends were cut back, 6 bases at V and 7 bases at J, with 22 bases in the middle. CDR1 MNHEY and CDR2 SMNVEV come from the germline V gene (reference sequence). The CDR3 DNA reads TGTGCCAGCAGGCTCCAGGGAGGGGGAGAGGTAAATGAGCAGTTCTTC. Residues: CASRLQGGGEVNEQFF.

The V and J genes are TRBV6-1 and TRBJ2-6, with D perhaps TRBD1 (6 bases). Germline V gene data show CDR1 as MNHNS and CDR2 as SASEGT. V was shortened by 7 bases and J by 0 bases, with 10 bases between the two germline ends. The CDR3 has 15 residues. Here the CDR3 reads CASNTGNSGANVLTF. The CDR3 nucleotides read TGTGCCAGCAATACAGGGAACTCTGGGGCCAACGTCCTGACTTTC.

The chain joins TRBV7-9 to TRBJ1-4; D not resolved. The germline V gene has CDR1 SEHNR and CDR2 FQNEAQ (reference sequence). There are 12 residues in the CDR3. The V end lost 5 bases, the J end lost 8 bases, and 9 bases lay between the germline ends. The CDR3 region has the DNA TGTGCCAGCAGCCCCGGCGCAGAAAAACTGTTTTTT. Protein: CASSPGAEKLFF.

The rearrangement uses TRBV5-1 and TRBJ1-3, with D maybe TRBD1 (5 bases). V gave up 0 bases and J gave up 1 base, with 14 bases separating them. The CDR3 runs to 17 residues. From germline, CDR1 is SGHRS and CDR2 YFSETQ. The CDR3 DNA sequence: TGCGCCAGCAGCTTGGGCTGGGGGATCCCATCTGGAAACACCATATATTTT. Translated, it gives CASSLGWGIPSGNTIYF.

This clone was detected once. The chain employs TRBV7-3 and TRBJ2-2; D not resolved. The V gene lost 6 bases and the J gene lost 6 bases, with 11 bases spanning the gap. Looked up from germline, CDR1 is SGHTA and CDR2 is FQGTGA. The CDR3 sequence is 13 residues long. The CDR3 reads CASSPATSGELFF. In DNA, the CDR3 is TGTGCCAGCAGTCCTGCAACCTCCGGGGAGCTGTTTTTT.

This chain joins TRBV4-2 and TRBJ2-5; no reliable D call. There are 11 residues in the CDR3. Germline-derived CDR1 and CDR2 are LGHNA and YNFKEQ. V lost 3 bases to trimming and J lost 7 bases, with 6 bases between them. CDR3 sequence reads: CASSQLGTQYF. The CDR3 DNA is TGTGCCAGCAGCCAGCTCGGGACCCAGTACTTC.

V gene TRBV6-1 combines with J gene TRBJ1-4; 7 nucleotides agree with TRBD1. Germline V CDR1 and CDR2: MNHNS, SASEGT. This CDR3 has 15 residues. After removal of 4 bases from V and 4 bases from J, the junction contained 6 bases not matched to a gene. The CDR3 region is CASSVSGGGNEKLFF. Here the CDR3 DNA reads TGTGCCAGCAGTGTATCAGGGGGTGGTAATGAAAAACTGTTTTTT.

This chain joins TRBV5-6 and TRBJ2-1; TRBD2 matches at 7 bases. J gave up 7 bases and V 6 bases, and 10 bases lay outside the gene matches. Germline lookup yields CDR1 SGHDT and CDR2 YYEEEE. The CDR3 consists of 14 residues. The CDR3 DNA follows: TGTGCCAGCACTTACCGCGGGGGACTAAATGAGCAGTTCTTC. It specifies CASTYRGGLNEQFF.

This clone has just a few counts. The V and J genes are TRBV7-6 and TRBJ1-1; no clear D. This CDR3 is 15 amino acids long. The germline gives CDR1 SGHVS, CDR2 FNYEAQ. V was trimmed by 2 bases and J by 4 bases, leaving 14 bases between them. The CDR3 protein is CASSLSRPPFTEAFF. CDR3 sequence (DNA): TGTGCCAGCAGCTTATCCCGCCCCCCGTTCACTGAAGCTTTCTTT.

J is TRBJ1-6 and V is TRBV6-1; TRBD1 might be the D (5 bases). Germline CDR1 and CDR2: MNHNS and SASEGT. This CDR3 is 14 amino acids long. Between the trimmed V and J ends, which lost 8 bases and 9 bases, there was a span of 17 bases. For the CDR3, the DNA is TGTGCCAGCGGGTTTCGGGGGATGGCTTCACCCCTCCACTTT. Its translation: CASGFRGMASPLHF.

The CDR3 spells CASSRGTSGRPQQYF. CDR3 DNA sequence: TGTGCCAGTAGTAGGGGGACTAGCGGGAGACCGCAGCAGTACTTC. The rearrangement uses TRBV19 and TRBJ2-7; the match to TRBD2 covers 14 bases. Per germline, CDR1 LNHDA and CDR2 SQIVND (reference sequence). This CDR3 contains 15 residues. V dropped 4 bases and J dropped 8; count of bases not matched to a gene: 7.

The chain uses TRBV6-1 and TRBJ1-5; 7 bases align to TRBD1. The CDR3 loop spans 14 amino acids. From germline, CDR1 is MNHNS and CDR2 SASEGT. V lost 4 bases to trimming and J lost 4 bases; unmatched junction nucleotides: 4. CDR3 nucleotides: TGTGCCAGCAGTGGAAACAGGGGTAATCAGCCCCAGCATTTT. It is translated as CASSGNRGNQPQHF.

The chain carries TRBV5-1 and TRBJ1-4, with TRBD1 identical over 9 bases. Trimming removed 5 bases from V and 7 bases from J; junction bases left unmatched: 9. CDR1 and CDR2 (germline): SGHRS, YFSETQ. The CDR3 consists of 15 residues. CDR3 protein: CASRVTGDRAEKLFF. The CDR3, as DNA: TGCGCCAGCAGAGTTACCGGGGACAGGGCTGAAAAACTGTTTTTT.

The chain has TRBV5-1 and TRBJ2-1; TRBD2 matches 8 bases. This CDR3 contains 15 residues. CDR1 SGHRS and CDR2 YFSETQ come from the germline V gene. The ends lost 4 bases at V and 3 bases at J; junction bases unmatched: 6. The CDR3 coding sequence is TGCGCCAGCAGCCCCGGGGGGGGTTACTACAATGAGCAGTTCTTC. It yields the protein CASSPGGGYYNEQFF.

The chain joins TRBV30 to TRBJ1-4; possibly TRBD1 for D (6 bases). Looked up from germline, CDR1 is GTSNPN and CDR2 is SVGIG (reference sequence). V gave up 4 bases and J gave up 6 bases, with 12 bases separating them. This CDR3 is built from 13 residues. As DNA, the CDR3 is TGTGCCTGGAACAGGGCCAGAGATGAAAAACTGTTTTTT. Translated, it gives CAWNRARDEKLFF.

The CDR3 loop reads CASSMRRGLTGELFF. The CDR3 DNA is TGTGCCAGTAGTATGCGCAGGGGGCTCACCGGGGAGCTGTTTTTT. J is TRBJ2-2 and V is TRBV19, with TRBD1 matching 8 bases. Germline-derived CDR1 and CDR2 are LNHDA and SQIVND (reference sequence). The ends lost 3 bases at V and 4 bases at J; junction bases unmatched: 4. The CDR3 contains 15 residues.

The chain recombines TRBV27 with TRBJ1-2; the match to TRBD1 covers 7 bases. Germline V gives CDR1 MNHEY, CDR2 SMNVEV (reference sequence). This CDR3 is built from 15 residues. J lost 1 base, V lost 3 bases, and 5 bases had no gene match. This CDR3 reads CASSFRGQNNYGYTF. The CDR3 DNA reads TGTGCCAGCAGTTTTCGGGGACAGAATAACTATGGCTACACCTTC.

The rearrangement uses TRBV28 and TRBJ2-7; 8 bases map to TRBD2. The germline V gene encodes CDR1 MDHEN and CDR2 SYDVKM. Trimming removed 8 bases from V and 0 bases from J; junction bases left unmatched: 6. The CDR3 sequence is 14 residues long. CDR3 nucleotide sequence: TGTGCCAGCCCCCCCAGCGGGAGCTCCTACGAGCAGTACTTC. Its protein product is CASPPSGSSYEQYF.

The CDR3 nucleotides are TGTGCCAGCAGTTTAGAGGGGGCTGAAGATACGCAGTATTTT. Protein: CASSLEGAEDTQYF. V gene TRBV28 combines with J gene TRBJ2-3, with 7 bases matching TRBD1. Germline CDR1 MDHEN, CDR2 SYDVKM. V lost 2 bases, J lost 5 bases, and 4 bases stayed unmatched. The CDR3 extends over 14 amino acids.

V is TRBV29-1 and J is TRBJ1-1; D might be TRBD1 (5 bases). The germline gives CDR1 SQVTM, CDR2 ANQGSEA. The ends were cut back, 1 base at V and 5 bases at J, with 8 bases in the middle. The CDR3 totals 12 residues. CDR3 coding DNA: TGCAGCGTTGAAGTAGCAGGGACTGAAGCTTTCTTT. It codes for CSVEVAGTEAFF.

The chain carries TRBV19 and TRBJ2-1, with 10 nucleotides matching TRBD1. Germline CDR1 reads LNHDA; CDR2 reads SQIVND (reference sequence). CDR3 length: 15 amino acids. The ends lost 3 bases at V and 5 bases at J; junction bases unmatched: 4. CDR3 residues: CASSMRTGGNNEQFF. Here the CDR3 DNA reads TGTGCCAGTAGTATGAGGACAGGGGGGAACAATGAGCAGTTCTTC.

CDR3 nucleotide sequence: TGCGCCAGCAGTGTGGCCGGGGGGGACTACAATGAGCAGTTCTTC. It is translated as CASSVAGGDYNEQFF. The rearrangement links TRBV10-2 to TRBJ2-1; 8 bases map to TRBD2. There are 15 residues in the CDR3. V dropped 4 bases and J dropped 3; count of bases not matched to a gene: 5. Germline V lookup: CDR1 WSHSY, CDR2 SAAADI.

This chain links TRBV10-2 with TRBJ2-5; 7 bases map to TRBD1. J lost 6 bases, V lost 8 bases, and 12 bases had no gene match. The germline gives CDR1 WSHSY, CDR2 SAAADI. The length of the CDR3 is 14 residues. The chain's CDR3 is CASLSTGSIKTQYF. The CDR3, as DNA: TGCGCCAGCCTATCGACAGGGTCGATTAAGACCCAGTACTTC.

V gene TRBV28 combines with J gene TRBJ1-4; 10 bases line up with TRBD1. The CDR3 is 15 amino acids. V lost 5 bases and J lost 6; bases outside the gene matches: 6. CDR1 MDHEN and CDR2 SYDVKM come from the germline V gene. The DNA for the CDR3 is TGTGCCAGCAGTCCCACCGGGACAGGGGATGAAAAACTGTTTTTT. This codes for CASSPTGTGDEKLFF.